This T cell receptor beta chain came from a study of blood T cell repertoires in COVID-19. Germline V lookup: CDR1 GTSNPN, CDR2 SVGIG (reference sequence). The CDR3 covers 15 residues. V was clipped by 4 bases and J by 4 bases, with 20 bases between them. Here immunoSEQ multiplex PCR was the method, and the copy in TCRdb shows in-frame clones only, minus some. The sample gives about half a million clones, 70% to 90% of which show up once; under 4% is in the top ten. This clone was observed a few times. The sample comprised peripheral blood. The clonotype comes from a human donor in a cohort sampled during active COVID-19. This chain joins TRBV30 and TRBJ2-7, with TRBD2 as a possible D gene (6 bases). CDR3 in amino acids: CAWTAFGGDGYEQYF. CDR3 bases: TGTGCCTGGACGGCGTTCGGAGGGGACGGGTACGAGCAGTACTTC.